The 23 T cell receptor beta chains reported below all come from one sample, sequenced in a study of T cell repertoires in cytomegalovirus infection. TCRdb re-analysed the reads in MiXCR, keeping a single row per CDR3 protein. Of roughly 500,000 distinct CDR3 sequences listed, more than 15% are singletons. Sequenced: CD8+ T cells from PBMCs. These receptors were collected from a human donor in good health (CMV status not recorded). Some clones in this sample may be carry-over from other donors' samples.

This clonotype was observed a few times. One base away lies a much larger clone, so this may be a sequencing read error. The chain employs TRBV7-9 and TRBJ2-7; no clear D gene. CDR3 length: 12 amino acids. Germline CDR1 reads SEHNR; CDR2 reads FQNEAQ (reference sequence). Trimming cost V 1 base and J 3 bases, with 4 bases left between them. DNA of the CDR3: TGTGCCAGCAGCTTAGTTCGCTACGAGCAGTACTTC. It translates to CASSLVRYEQYF.

The DNA for the CDR3 is TGTGCCAGCAGCCAAGCGGGGACCGGGGAGCTGTTTTTT. Its protein is CASSQAGTGELFF. The chain joins TRBV14 to TRBJ2-2; a weak D match, TRBD2 (5 bases). Per germline, CDR1 SGHDN and CDR2 FVKESK. V was clipped by 1 base and J by 5 bases, with 5 bases between them. This CDR3 contains 13 residues.

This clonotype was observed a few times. The CDR3 is CASSEDTLGETQYF. The CDR3 coding sequence is TGCGCCAGCAGTGAGGACACCTTGGGAGAGACCCAGTACTTC. The rearrangement joins TRBV10-1 to TRBJ2-5; D gene ambiguous. The length of the CDR3 is 14 residues. Germline V gene lookup returns CDR1 WNHNN and CDR2 SYGVQD (reference sequence). V lost 2 bases and J lost 4, with 11 bases in between.

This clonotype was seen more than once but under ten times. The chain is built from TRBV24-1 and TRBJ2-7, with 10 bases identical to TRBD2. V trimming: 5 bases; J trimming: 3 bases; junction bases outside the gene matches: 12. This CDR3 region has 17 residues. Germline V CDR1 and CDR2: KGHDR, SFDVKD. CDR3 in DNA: TGTGCCACCAGTGGCCCCGGGAGGCTAGCGGGAGTCTACGAGCAGTACTTC. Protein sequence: CATSGPGRLAGVYEQYF.

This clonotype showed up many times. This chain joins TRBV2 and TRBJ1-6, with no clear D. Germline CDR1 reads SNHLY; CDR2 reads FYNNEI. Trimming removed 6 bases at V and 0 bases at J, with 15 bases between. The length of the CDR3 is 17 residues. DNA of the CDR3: TGTGCCAGCAGGAGGGCTTGGCAAAGCTCCTATAATTCACCCCTCCACTTT. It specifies CASRRAWQSSYNSPLHF.

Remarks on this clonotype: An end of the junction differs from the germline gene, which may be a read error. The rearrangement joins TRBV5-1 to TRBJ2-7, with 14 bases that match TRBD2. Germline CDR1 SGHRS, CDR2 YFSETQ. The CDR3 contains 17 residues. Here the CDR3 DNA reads TGCGCCAGCAGCTCGGGACTAGCGGGAGAAGAGGGATACGGGCAGTACTTC. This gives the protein CASSSGLAGEEGYGQYF.

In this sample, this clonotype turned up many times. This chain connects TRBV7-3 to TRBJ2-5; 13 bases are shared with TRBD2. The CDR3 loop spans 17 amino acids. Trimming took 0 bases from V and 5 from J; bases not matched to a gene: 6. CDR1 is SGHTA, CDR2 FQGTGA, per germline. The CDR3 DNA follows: TGTGCCAGCAGCTTAACCGGACTAGCGGGGGCCGGGGAGACCCAGTACTTC. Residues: CASSLTGLAGAGETQYF.

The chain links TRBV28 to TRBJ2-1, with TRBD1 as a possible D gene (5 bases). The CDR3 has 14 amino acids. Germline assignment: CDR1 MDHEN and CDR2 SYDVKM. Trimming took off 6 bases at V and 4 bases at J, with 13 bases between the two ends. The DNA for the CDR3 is TGTGCCAGCAGCTCTCCCGACAGTTACAATGAGCAGTTCTTC. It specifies CASSSPDSYNEQFF.

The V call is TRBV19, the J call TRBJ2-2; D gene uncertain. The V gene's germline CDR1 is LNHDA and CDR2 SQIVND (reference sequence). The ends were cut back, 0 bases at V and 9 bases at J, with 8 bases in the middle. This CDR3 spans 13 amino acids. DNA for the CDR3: TGTGCCAGTAGTATAGATAGAAGAAGGGAGCTGTTTTTT. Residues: CASSIDRRRELFF.

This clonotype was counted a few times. The CDR3 sequence: CASSPPGSGSIGEQFF. CDR3 nucleotides: TGTGCCAGCTCACCTCCGGGGAGCGGGAGCATCGGTGAGCAGTTCTTC. This chain links TRBV18 with TRBJ2-1, with TRBD2 matching over 8 bases. CDR3 length: 16 amino acids. Per germline, CDR1 KGHSH and CDR2 LQKENI. V was pared by 3 bases and J by 9 bases, with 13 bases of the junction left unmatched. Full variable domain (rest looked up from reference TRBV18 and TRBJ2-1): NAGVMQNPRHLVRRRGQEARLRCSPMKGHSHVYWYRQLPEEGLKFMVYLQKENIIDESGMPKERFSAEFPKEGPSILRIQQVVRGDSAAYFCASSPPGSGSIGEQFFGPGTRLTVL.

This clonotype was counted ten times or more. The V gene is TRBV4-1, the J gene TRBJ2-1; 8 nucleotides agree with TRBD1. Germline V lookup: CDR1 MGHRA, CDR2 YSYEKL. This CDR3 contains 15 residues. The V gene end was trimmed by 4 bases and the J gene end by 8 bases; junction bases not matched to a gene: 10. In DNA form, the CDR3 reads TGCGCCAGCAGCCCGACAGGGGCGAGTCTATATGAGCAGTTCTTC. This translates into CASSPTGASLYEQFF.

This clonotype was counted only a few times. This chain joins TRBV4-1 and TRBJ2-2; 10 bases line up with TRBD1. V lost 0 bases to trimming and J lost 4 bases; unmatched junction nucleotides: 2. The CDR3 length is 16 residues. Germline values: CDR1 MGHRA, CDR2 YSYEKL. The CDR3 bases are TGCGCCAGCAGCCAAGACGGGACAGGGGTCACCGGGGAGCTGTTTTTT. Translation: CASSQDGTGVTGELFF.

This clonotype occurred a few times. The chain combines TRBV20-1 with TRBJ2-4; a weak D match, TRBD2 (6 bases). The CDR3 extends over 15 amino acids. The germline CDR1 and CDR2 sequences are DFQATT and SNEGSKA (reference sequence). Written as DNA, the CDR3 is TGCAGCGTAGCGAGGCATGGGGGGATCAAAAACATTCAGTACTTC. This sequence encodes CSVARHGGIKNIQYF.

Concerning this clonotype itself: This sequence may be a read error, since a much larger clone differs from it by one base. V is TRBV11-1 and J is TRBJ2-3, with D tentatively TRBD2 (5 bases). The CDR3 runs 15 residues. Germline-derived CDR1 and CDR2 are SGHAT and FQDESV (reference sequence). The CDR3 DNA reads TGTGCCAGCAGCTTACTCCGGGCCCTGGGAGATACGCAGGATTTT. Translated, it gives CASSLLRALGDTQDF.

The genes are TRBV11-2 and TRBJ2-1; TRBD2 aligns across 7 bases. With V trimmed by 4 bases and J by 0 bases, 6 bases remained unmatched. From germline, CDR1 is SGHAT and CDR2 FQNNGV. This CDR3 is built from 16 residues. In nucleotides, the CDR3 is TGTGCCAGCAGCTATGGGGGAGGGAGCTCCTACAATGAGCAGTTCTTC. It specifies CASSYGGGSSYNEQFF.

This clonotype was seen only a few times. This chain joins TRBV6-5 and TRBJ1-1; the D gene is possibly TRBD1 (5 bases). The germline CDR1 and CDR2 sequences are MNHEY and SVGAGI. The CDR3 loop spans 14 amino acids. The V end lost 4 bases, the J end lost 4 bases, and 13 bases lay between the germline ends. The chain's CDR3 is CASSLGKRGTEAFF. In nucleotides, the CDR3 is TGTGCCAGCAGTTTAGGGAAAAGGGGCACTGAAGCTTTCTTT.

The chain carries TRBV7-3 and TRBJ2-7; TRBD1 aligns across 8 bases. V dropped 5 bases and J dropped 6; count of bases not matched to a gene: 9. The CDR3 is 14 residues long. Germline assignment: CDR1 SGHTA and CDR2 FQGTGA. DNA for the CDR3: TGTGCCAGCAGCCCAAGACAGGGGACGGGCGAGCAGTACTTC. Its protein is CASSPRQGTGEQYF.

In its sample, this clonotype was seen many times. CDR3 DNA: TGTGCCAGCAGTTCCGGGACTAGCGCTTACAATGAGCAGTTCTTC. Residues: CASSSGTSAYNEQFF. The V gene is TRBV27, the J gene TRBJ2-1; TRBD2 matches at 10 bases. V shed 4 bases and J 4 bases; nucleotides not matched to a gene: 4. The CDR3 consists of 15 residues. The germline gives CDR1 MNHEY, CDR2 SMNVEV (reference sequence).

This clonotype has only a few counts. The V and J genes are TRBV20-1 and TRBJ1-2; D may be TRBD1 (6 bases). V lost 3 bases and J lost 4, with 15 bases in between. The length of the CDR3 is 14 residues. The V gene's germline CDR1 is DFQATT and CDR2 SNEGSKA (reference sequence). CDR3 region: CSARRQGYGYGYTF. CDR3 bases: TGCAGTGCTAGGCGGCAGGGGTATGGCTATGGCTACACCTTC.

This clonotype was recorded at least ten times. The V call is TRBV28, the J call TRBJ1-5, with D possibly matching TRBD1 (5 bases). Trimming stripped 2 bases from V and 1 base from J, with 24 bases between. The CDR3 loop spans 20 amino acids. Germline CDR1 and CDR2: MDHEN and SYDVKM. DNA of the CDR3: TGTGCCAGCAGTTTAAGGGGTCAGAGATCCTTCTTAATGAGCAATCAGCCCCAGCATTTT. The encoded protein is CASSLRGQRSFLMSNQPQHF. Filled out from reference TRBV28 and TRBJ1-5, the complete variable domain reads DVKVTQSSRYLVKRTGEKVFLECVQDMDHENMFWYRQDPGLGLRLIYFSYDVKMKEKGDIPEGYSVSREKKERFSLILESASTNQTSMYLCASSLRGQRSFLMSNQPQHFGDGTRLSIL.

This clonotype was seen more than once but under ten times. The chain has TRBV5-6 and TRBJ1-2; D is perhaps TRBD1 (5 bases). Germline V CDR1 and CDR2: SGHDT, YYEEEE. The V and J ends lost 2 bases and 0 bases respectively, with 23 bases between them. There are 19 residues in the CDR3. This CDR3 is CASSFRWALGDRTNYGYTF. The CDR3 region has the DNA TGTGCCAGCAGCTTCCGGTGGGCCTTAGGGGATAGGACTAACTATGGCTACACCTTC.

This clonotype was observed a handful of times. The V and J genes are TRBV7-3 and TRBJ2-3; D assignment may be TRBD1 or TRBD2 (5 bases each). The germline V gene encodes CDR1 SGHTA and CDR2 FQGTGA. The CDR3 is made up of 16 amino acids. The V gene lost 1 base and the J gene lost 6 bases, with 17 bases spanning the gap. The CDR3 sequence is CASSLNSWGPADTQYF. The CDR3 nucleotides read TGTGCCAGCAGCTTAAACTCTTGGGGACCGGCCGATACGCAGTATTTT. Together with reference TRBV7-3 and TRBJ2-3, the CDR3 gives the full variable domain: GAGVSQTPSNKVTEKGKYVELRCDPISGHTALYWYRQSLGQGPEFLIYFQGTGAADDSGLPNDRFFAVRPEGSVSTLKIQRTERGDSAVYLCASSLNSWGPADTQYFGPGTRLTVL.

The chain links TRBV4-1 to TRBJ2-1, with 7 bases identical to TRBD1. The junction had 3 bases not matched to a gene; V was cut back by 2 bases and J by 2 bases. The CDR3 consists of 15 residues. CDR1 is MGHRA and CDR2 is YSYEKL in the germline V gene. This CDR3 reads CASSQRQGPYNEQFF. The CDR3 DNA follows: TGCGCCAGCAGCCAAAGACAGGGACCCTACAATGAGCAGTTCTTC.